Only a few counts were recorded for the clone carrying this T cell receptor beta chain. Its antigen is unidentified. Tagging with unique molecular identifiers was a feature of the TCR beta cDNA libraries. T cells, about 0.85 to 11 million of them, yielded some 500,000 cDNA molecules. TCRdb reanalysed the PCR reads using MiXCR and keeps one entry per CDR3 protein. The sample lists 380,000 or so distinct CDR3 sequences, about a third occurring once. CDR1 SGHAT and CDR2 FQDESV come from the germline V gene (reference sequence). V was clipped by 3 bases and J by 5 bases, with 13 bases between them. The length of the CDR3 is 14 residues. The source of the sample is a study of post-analysis software for immune sequencing data. Study information: Relapsing-remitting, secondary progressive and progressive-relapsing multiple sclerosis were all included among the disease courses. Study-level results: Controls showed significantly higher normalized Chao1 diversity than did multiple sclerosis patients. TRBV5-6, TRBV5-1 and TRBV20-1 were among several TRBV segments more frequent in patients than controls. Batch-mates among the samples co-clustered strongly by F measure.

Sequencing used blood. This TCR derives from a girl between 10 and 17 years old with multiple sclerosis. V and J are TRBV11-1 and TRBJ2-5; no firm D call. CDR3 residues: CASSFQDVDETQYF. The CDR3 nucleotides read TGTGCCAGCAGCTTCCAGGACGTGGACGAGACCCAGTACTTC.